One and the same sample provided the 30 T cell receptor beta chains below, sequenced in a study of T cell repertoires in cytomegalovirus infection. Using its own MiXCR run on the reads, TCRdb lists one record per CDR3 protein. The table has about 530,000 distinct CDR3 sequences, less than 30% seen once; the top ten hold less than 15%. The source material was PBMCs. These receptors all stem from a human donor in good health (CMV status not recorded). Some clones in this sample may be carry-over from other donors' samples.

A single count supports this clonotype. The CDR3 loop is CASRPGGAGGYGYTF. CDR3 bases: TGTGCCAGCAGACCGGGGGGGGCCGGAGGCTATGGCTACACCTTC. The rearrangement links TRBV27 to TRBJ1-2, with D possibly TRBD1 on 6 matching bases. The CDR3 is 15 residues long. The ends were cut back, 6 bases at V and 4 bases at J, with 18 bases in the middle. Germline CDR1 and CDR2: MNHEY and SMNVEV (reference sequence).

This clonotype has only a few counts. This sequence joins TRBV19 and TRBJ1-2, with 8 bases fitting TRBD1. CDR3 length: 14 residues. Per germline, CDR1 LNHDA and CDR2 SQIVND (reference sequence). V shed 9 bases and J 4 bases; nucleotides not matched to a gene: 10. The CDR3 sequence is CASRTGHPSYGYTF. The CDR3 DNA follows: TGTGCCAGCCGGACAGGGCACCCCTCCTATGGCTACACCTTC. Drawing the rest from reference TRBV19 and TRBJ1-2, the complete variable domain is DGGITQSPKYLFRKEGQNVTLSCEQNLNHDAMYWYRQDPGQGLRLIYYSQIVNDFQKGDIAEGYSVSREKKESFPLTVTSAQKNPTAFYLCASRTGHPSYGYTFGSGTRLTVV.

Ten or more counts support this clonotype. The chain employs TRBV7-2 and TRBJ2-3, with a possible D match to TRBD2 (6 bases). Trimming took off 10 bases at V and 4 bases at J, with 18 bases between the two ends. Germline V gene data show CDR1 as SGHTA and CDR2 as FQGNSA. The CDR3 has 14 amino acids. The CDR3 here is CAISLRELADTQYF. CDR3 nucleotide sequence: TGTGCCATCTCGTTGCGGGAATTGGCAGATACGCAGTATTTT.

This clonotype was recorded at least ten times. The rearrangement links TRBV7-2 to TRBJ2-5; 10 nucleotides line up with TRBD2. This CDR3 spans 16 amino acids. V lost 1 base and J lost 5; bases outside the gene matches: 7. CDR1 and CDR2 (germline): SGHTA, FQGNSA. This chain's CDR3 is CASSLVRGLAMETQYF. The CDR3 nucleotides read TGTGCCAGCAGCTTAGTTAGGGGACTAGCGATGGAGACCCAGTACTTC.

The rearrangement uses TRBV5-6 and TRBJ1-4, with TRBD1 identical over 10 bases. CDR1 and CDR2 (germline): SGHDT, YYEEEE. The V segment lost 4 bases and the J segment 16 bases; nucleotides outside the gene matches: 13. The CDR3 consists of 14 residues. The CDR3 loop reads CASSMTGGVDQTFF. For the CDR3, the DNA is TGTGCCAGCAGCATGACAGGGGGCGTCGATCAGACGTTTTTT.

This clonotype was detected only a few times. The genes are TRBV29-1 and TRBJ2-1; D not resolved. The CDR3 has 14 amino acids. Germline lookup yields CDR1 SQVTM and CDR2 ANQGSEA. The ends were cut back, 3 bases at V and 4 bases at J, with 13 bases in the middle. The CDR3 DNA reads as TGCAGCGTTGAGGGCATTCGGAGTTACAATGAGCAGTTCTTC. This sequence encodes CSVEGIRSYNEQFF.

This clonotype was counted ten times or more. The chain joins TRBV7-8 to TRBJ2-7; possibly TRBD2 for D (6 bases). Trimming removed 5 bases at V and 0 bases at J, with 14 bases between. The CDR3 is 15 residues long. Germline V lookup: CDR1 SGHVS, CDR2 FQNEAQ. The CDR3: CASSGRGTRSYEQYF. The CDR3 DNA reads TGTGCCAGCAGCGGACGCGGGACTCGCTCCTACGAGCAGTACTTC. The variable domain in full, with the rest retrieved from reference TRBV7-8 and TRBJ2-7, is GAGVSQSPRYKVAKRGQDVALRCDPISGHVSLFWYQQALGQGPEFLTYFQNEAQLDKSGLPSDRFFAERPEGSVSTLKIQRTQQEDSAVYLCASSGRGTRSYEQYFGPGTRLTVT.

This clonotype was detected ten times or more. This chain uses TRBV7-2 with TRBJ2-3; perhaps D is TRBD1 or TRBD2 (5 bases each). CDR1 is SGHTA, CDR2 FQGNSA, per germline. The CDR3 has 16 amino acids. V lost 5 bases and J 1 base, leaving 16 bases between the germline ends. The CDR3 DNA follows: TGTGCCAGCAGCCCCTACCGGAGAGGGGGCACAGATACGCAGTATTTT. Its translation: CASSPYRRGGTDTQYF.

This clonotype was counted only a few times. This chain connects TRBV24-1 to TRBJ2-1, with 10 bases lining up with TRBD1. Trimming cost V 7 bases and J 6 bases; bases outside gene matches: 5. CDR1 and CDR2 (germline): KGHDR, SFDVKD. This CDR3 contains 14 residues. This CDR3 reads CATSRDRGPNEQFF. CDR3 nucleotide sequence: TGTGCCACCAGCCGGGACAGGGGCCCCAATGAGCAGTTCTTC.

This chain joins TRBV30 and TRBJ2-7; a weak D match, TRBD1 (5 bases). The ends were cut back, 5 bases at V and 2 bases at J, with 7 bases in the middle. This CDR3 spans 11 amino acids. Germline CDR1 is GTSNPN and CDR2 is SVGIG (reference sequence). The CDR3 DNA follows: TGTGCCTGGGGACATCCCTACGAGCAGTACTTC. Protein product: CAWGHPYEQYF.

The count of this clonotype is one. The chain is built from TRBV6-2 or TRBV6-3 and TRBJ2-3, with 7 nucleotides matching TRBD1. This CDR3 has 14 amino acids. Germline V gives CDR1 MNHEY, CDR2 SVGEGT. Trimming at V came to 2 bases and at J to 2 bases, leaving 1 base not matched to a gene. The CDR3: CASSYGTDTDTQYF. CDR3 coding DNA: TGTGCCAGCAGTTACGGGACAGACACAGATACGCAGTATTTT.

This clonotype was picked up a small number of times. The CDR3 spells CASSLGGRLASEQYV. CDR3 nucleotides: TGTGCCAGCAGCTTAGGGGGGAGGTTAGCGAGCGAGCAGTACGTC. The chain combines TRBV7-2 with TRBJ2-7; TRBD2 is a possible D gene (6 bases). The CDR3 covers 15 residues. Germline assignment: CDR1 SGHTA and CDR2 FQGNSA. V lost 1 base and J lost 6, with 16 bases in between.

This clonotype was recorded a few times. The chain recombines TRBV27 with TRBJ1-1; a weak D match, TRBD1 (6 bases). In germline, CDR1 is MNHEY, CDR2 SMNVEV (reference sequence). This CDR3 has 15 amino acids. With 2 bases removed from V and 10 bases from J, the gap between germline ends came to 20 bases. CDR3 nucleotide sequence: TGTGCCAGCAGTTTAAGTGGGACACCCGGATCGGGAGCTTTCTTT. This translates into CASSLSGTPGSGAFF.

At least ten counts were recorded for this clonotype. This chain links TRBV12-3 or TRBV12-4 with TRBJ1-2, with D maybe TRBD1 (6 bases). The CDR3 is 14 amino acids. The V and J ends lost 6 bases and 4 bases respectively, with 15 bases between them. Written as DNA, the CDR3 is TGTGCCAGCAGCCTACAGGGTGTAGGCTATGGCTACACCTTC. Translation: CASSLQGVGYGYTF.

In its sample, this clonotype was seen many times. The V and J genes are TRBV7-2 and TRBJ1-3; D gene ambiguous. V was shortened by 5 bases and J by 0 bases, with 11 bases between the two germline ends. Per the germline V gene, CDR1 is SGHTA and CDR2 is FQGNSA. This CDR3 is built from 15 residues. The CDR3 protein is CASSTSAYSGNTIYF. CDR3 coding DNA: TGTGCCAGCAGCACTAGTGCTTACTCTGGAAACACCATATATTTT.

This clonotype was seen more than once but under ten times. This chain links TRBV18 with TRBJ2-1; D might be TRBD2 (5 bases). CDR1 is KGHSH and CDR2 is LQKENI in the germline V gene. The V and J ends lost 2 bases and 2 bases respectively, with 13 bases between them. The length of the CDR3 is 16 residues. CDR3 coding DNA: TGTGCCAGCTCACCAACGACTAAGGTCACCTACAATGAGCAGTTCTTC. Its translation is CASSPTTKVTYNEQFF.

The rearrangement joins TRBV7-2 to TRBJ1-2; D is unresolved. This CDR3 region has 14 residues. Trimming shortened V by 0 bases and J by 3 bases, and 8 bases separated the two germline ends. Germline V gives CDR1 SGHTA, CDR2 FQGNSA. The CDR3 DNA follows: TGTGCCAGCAGCTTAGCTGGGCCGGACTATGGCTACACCTTC. Its translation is CASSLAGPDYGYTF.

In its sample, this clonotype was seen a few times. CDR3 protein: CASGQAEGTYEQYF. The CDR3 region has the DNA TGTGCCAGCGGACAAGCGGAAGGGACCTACGAGCAGTACTTC. This sequence joins TRBV27 and TRBJ2-7, with D perhaps being TRBD1 or TRBD2 (5 bases each). V lost 8 bases to trimming and J lost 2 bases, with 16 bases between them. The germline V gene encodes CDR1 MNHEY and CDR2 SMNVEV (reference sequence). This CDR3 has 14 amino acids.

In this sample, this clonotype turned up a few times. The V gene is TRBV7-2, the J gene TRBJ2-2; D unresolved. This CDR3 comprises 12 residues. Trimming took 2 bases from V and 6 from J, leaving 4 bases between them. CDR1 is SGHTA, CDR2 FQGNSA, per germline. The CDR3 sequence is CASSLFPGELFF. Written as DNA, the CDR3 is TGTGCCAGCAGCTTATTCCCCGGGGAGCTGTTTTTT. Full variable domain (rest looked up from reference TRBV7-2 and TRBJ2-2): GAGVSQSPSNKVTEKGKDVELRCDPISGHTALYWYRQSLGQGLEFLIYFQGNSAPDKSGLPSDRFSAERTGGSVSTLTIQRTQQEDSAVYLCASSLFPGELFFGEGSRLTVL.

This chain uses TRBV6-6 with TRBJ2-1; D possibly corresponds to TRBD2 (6 bases). Trimming pared 5 bases from V and 0 bases from J, leaving 17 bases between. The CDR3 sequence is 17 residues long. Germline-derived CDR1 and CDR2 are MNHNY and SVGAGI (reference sequence). The CDR3 bases are TGTGCCAGCAGTCGGCTAGCGAGACCTAGCTCCTACAATGAGCAGTTCTTC. Its protein product is CASSRLARPSSYNEQFF.

This chain uses TRBV4-3 with TRBJ2-7, with D perhaps assigned TRBD1 or TRBD2 (5 bases each). The CDR3 length is 15 residues. CDR1 is LGHNA, CDR2 YSLEER, per germline. The V gene lost 0 bases and the J gene lost 4 bases, with 13 bases spanning the gap. This CDR3 reads CASSQDLGTRYEQYV. The CDR3 nucleotides are TGCGCCAGCAGCCAAGATCTGGGGACGCGGTACGAGCAGTACGTC.

This chain links TRBV6-2 or TRBV6-3 with TRBJ2-4; TRBD2 aligns across 8 bases. Losses at the gene ends were 5 bases for V and 0 bases for J; bases not matched to a gene: 3. The CDR3 covers 15 residues. Germline V gene lookup returns CDR1 MNHEY and CDR2 SVGEGT. CDR3 bases: TGTGCCAGCAGTCCTAGCGGGCTAGCCAAAAACATTCAGTACTTC. It yields the protein CASSPSGLAKNIQYF.

This clonotype was recorded once. The chain couples TRBV4-3 to TRBJ2-7; D is perhaps TRBD2 (5 bases). V was clipped by 1 base and J by 2 bases, with 15 bases between them. This CDR3 comprises 16 residues. Germline V gene data show CDR1 as LGHNA and CDR2 as YSLEER. CDR3 nucleotides: TGCGCCAGCAGCCAAGGCCCAGCGGATCTTCCCTACGAGCAGTACGTC. Its protein product is CASSQGPADLPYEQYV.

V is TRBV7-2 and J is TRBJ2-1, with D unclear. Germline loops: CDR1 SGHTA, CDR2 FQGNSA. V was trimmed by 0 bases and J by 1 base, leaving 10 bases between them. This CDR3 comprises 16 residues. The CDR3 DNA reads TGTGCCAGCAGCTTAGCGTACAGACCATCCTACAATGAGCAGTTCTTC. Translated, it gives CASSLAYRPSYNEQFF. Full variable domain (outside the CDR3, taken from reference TRBV7-2 and TRBJ2-1): GAGVSQSPSNKVTEKGKDVELRCDPISGHTALYWYRQSLGQGLEFLIYFQGNSAPDKSGLPSDRFSAERTGGSVSTLTIQRTQQEDSAVYLCASSLAYRPSYNEQFFGPGTRLTVL.

The V and J genes are TRBV27 and TRBJ2-3; TRBD2 might be the D (6 bases). The ends were cut back, 5 bases at V and 1 base at J, with 16 bases in the middle. The CDR3 spans 16 residues. Germline V gene data show CDR1 as MNHEY and CDR2 as SMNVEV (reference sequence). The CDR3 loop reads CASSSGPPWGTDTQYF. CDR3 in DNA: TGTGCCAGCAGTAGCGGGCCTCCGTGGGGCACAGATACGCAGTATTTT.

As DNA, the CDR3 is TGTGCCAGCAGCTTGGCTCCCCTGGGGGGACCAGATACGCAGTATTTT. Protein product: CASSLAPLGGPDTQYF. The chain has TRBV5-4 and TRBJ2-3; D perhaps matches TRBD2 (6 bases). V lost 0 bases and J 4 bases, leaving 15 bases between the germline ends. The length of the CDR3 is 16 residues. Per the germline V gene, CDR1 is SGHNT and CDR2 is YYREEE (reference sequence).

This sequence joins TRBV6-1 and TRBJ2-1; D perhaps matches TRBD2 (5 bases). V lost 7 bases and J 8 bases, leaving 18 bases between the germline ends. The V gene's germline CDR1 is MNHNS and CDR2 SASEGT. This CDR3 is 14 amino acids long. The CDR3 nucleotides read TGTGCCAGCACGGGAACTAGTGGGATCCATGAGCAGTTCTTC. Its protein product is CASTGTSGIHEQFF.

This clonotype was observed a few times. The rearrangement links TRBV7-9 to TRBJ1-1, with unresolved D. V was shortened by 4 bases and J by 7 bases, with 13 bases between the two germline ends. From germline, CDR1 is SEHNR and CDR2 FQNEAQ (reference sequence). There are 13 residues in the CDR3. CDR3 bases: TGTGCCAGCAGCTGGGGAACAGTACTTGAAGCTTTCTTT. Its translation is CASSWGTVLEAFF.

This clonotype came up a few times. This chain links TRBV24-1 with TRBJ2-2; 9 bases map to TRBD1. Trimming at V came to 9 bases and at J to 4 bases, leaving 20 bases not matched to a gene. Germline V lookup: CDR1 KGHDR, CDR2 SFDVKD. This CDR3 has 19 amino acids. The CDR3 loop reads CATQTSHLDRGDSTGELFF. Here the CDR3 DNA reads TGTGCCACCCAGACATCCCACTTGGACAGGGGAGACAGCACCGGGGAGCTGTTTTTT.

This chain joins TRBV5-4 and TRBJ2-1, with 14 bases identical to TRBD2. V gave up 4 bases and J gave up 10 bases; unmatched junction bases: 4. Per germline, CDR1 SGHNT and CDR2 YYREEE (reference sequence). This CDR3 spans 14 amino acids. This chain's CDR3 is CASSLTSGREEQFF. The CDR3 nucleotides are TGTGCCAGCAGCCTGACTAGCGGGAGGGAGGAGCAGTTCTTC.